A single sample gave rise to the 32 T cell receptor beta chains below, sequenced in a study of cytomegalovirus exposure and HLA in healthy donors. TCRdb's copy holds only in-frame clones and misses some; the assay was immunoSEQ multiplex PCR. The table lists about 110,000 clones, over 85% of them singletons. The sequenced sample was PBMCs. Receptor source: a woman in her late teens or twenties in good health and CMV-seronegative.

The chain links TRBV5-6 to TRBJ1-2, with D maybe TRBD1 (5 bases). V was cut by 2 bases and J by 4 bases, with 15 bases left in between. The CDR3 covers 15 residues. Germline CDR1 reads SGHDT; CDR2 reads YYEEEE. DNA for the CDR3: TGTGCCAGCAGCTTCCAGGGCTCCCAAGTCTATGGCTACACCTTC. It encodes CASSFQGSQVYGYTF.

The chain employs TRBV5-5 and TRBJ2-7; weak D call: TRBD2 (6 bases). The CDR3 is 16 amino acids. Germline-derived CDR1 and CDR2 are SGHKS and YYEKEE (reference sequence). V lost 1 base to trimming and J lost 4 bases, with 18 bases between them. CDR3 bases: TGTGCCAGCAGCTTGTCCGGGAGAGGGGATGGGTACGAGCAGTACTTC. Amino acids: CASSLSGRGDGYEQYF.

CDR3 sequence reads: CASSAPAALDTQYF. CDR3 DNA: TGTGCCAGCAGCGCGCCGGCGGCTCTAGATACGCAGTATTTT. The chain uses TRBV7-2 and TRBJ2-3; D unclear. Trimming pared 5 bases from V and 5 bases from J, leaving 14 bases between. The CDR3 contains 14 residues. The germline V gene encodes CDR1 SGHTA and CDR2 FQGNSA.

This chain joins TRBV7-2 and TRBJ1-3; TRBD1 agrees at 7 bases. Germline trimming cut 5 bases from V and 4 bases from J; bases unmatched to any gene: 8. This CDR3 is 15 amino acids long. Germline V gene data show CDR1 as SGHTA and CDR2 as FQGNSA. The chain's CDR3 is CASSASRGAGNTIYF. The CDR3 DNA follows: TGTGCCAGCAGCGCTTCCAGGGGGGCGGGAAACACCATATATTTT.

The genes are TRBV5-1 and TRBJ2-1, with TRBD2 identical over 9 bases. Losses at the gene ends were 0 bases for V and 3 bases for J; bases not matched to a gene: 7. This CDR3 spans 17 amino acids. Germline values: CDR1 SGHRS, CDR2 YFSETQ. The CDR3 DNA sequence: TGCGCCAGCAGCTTGGGAGCGGGGGGTACGGGCTACAATGAGCAGTTCTTC. It yields the protein CASSLGAGGTGYNEQFF.

The V and J genes are TRBV9 and TRBJ2-2; unclear D gene. Germline V gene lookup returns CDR1 SGDLS and CDR2 YYNGEE. The ends were cut back, 2 bases at V and 5 bases at J, with 7 bases in the middle. The CDR3 sequence is 13 residues long. The CDR3 DNA reads as TGTGCCAGCAGCGTGATCAGTACCGGGGAGCTGTTTTTT. Encoded protein: CASSVISTGELFF.

This chain joins TRBV4-3 and TRBJ2-7; 14 positions agree with TRBD2. The germline V gene encodes CDR1 LGHNA and CDR2 YSLEER. V gave up 1 base and J gave up 4 bases; unmatched junction bases: 6. The CDR3 has 17 amino acids. The CDR3 loop reads CASSQGMGLAGAYEQYF. As DNA, the CDR3 is TGCGCCAGCAGCCAAGGGATGGGACTAGCGGGAGCTTACGAGCAGTACTTC.

The genes are TRBV7-2 and TRBJ2-1, with D perhaps matching TRBD2 (6 bases). The germline V gene has CDR1 SGHTA and CDR2 FQGNSA. The CDR3 sequence is 16 residues long. V gave up 3 bases and J gave up 0 bases, with 12 bases separating them. CDR3 DNA sequence: TGTGCCAGCAGCTTCCCCGTCGGGAGCTCCTACAATGAGCAGTTCTTC. The encoded protein is CASSFPVGSSYNEQFF.

V and J are TRBV7-8 and TRBJ1-5; D might be TRBD1 (6 bases). Germline V gene sequence: CDR1 SGHVS, CDR2 FQNEAQ. This CDR3 is 16 amino acids long. Trimming pared 4 bases from V and 2 bases from J, leaving 15 bases between. DNA of the CDR3: TGTGCCAGCAGCTCCCGGGACATCTACCGCAATCAGCCCCAGCATTTT. Translated, it gives CASSSRDIYRNQPQHF.

The chain couples TRBV27 to TRBJ1-5, with a possible D match to TRBD1 (5 bases). In germline, CDR1 is MNHEY, CDR2 SMNVEV (reference sequence). V lost 2 bases and J lost 3, with 8 bases in between. This CDR3 contains 14 residues. CDR3 DNA: TGTGCCAGCAGTTTAGCAGGGCCCAATCAGCCCCAGCATTTT. Residues: CASSLAGPNQPQHF.

J is TRBJ2-1 and V is TRBV28, with D unclear. The CDR3 totals 14 residues. The V end was cut by 1 base, the J end by 0 bases, with 4 bases between. CDR1 is MDHEN, CDR2 SYDVKM, per germline. The CDR3 loop reads CASSLYSSYNEQFF. The CDR3 coding sequence is TGTGCCAGCAGTTTATATAGCTCCTACAATGAGCAGTTCTTC.

The chain couples TRBV28 to TRBJ2-1; the D gene is possibly TRBD2 (6 bases). In germline, CDR1 is MDHEN, CDR2 SYDVKM. Trimming cost V 6 bases and J 7 bases, with 13 bases left between them. CDR3 length: 13 residues. The CDR3 nucleotides read TGTGCCAGCAGCGGCGGGGCGAGAAATGAGCAGTTCTTC. Protein sequence: CASSGGARNEQFF.

Details on this clone: Other DNA sequences in the sample encode the same CDR3. This chain links TRBV4-1 with TRBJ2-7; a possible D gene is TRBD1 (5 bases). The V gene's germline CDR1 is MGHRA and CDR2 YSYEKL. Trimming pared 3 bases from V and 3 bases from J, leaving 9 bases between. The CDR3 extends over 13 amino acids. CDR3 coding DNA: TGCGCCAGCAGCCAGGAGCAGGGCTACGAGCAGTACTTC. Its translation: CASSQEQGYEQYF.

The chain recombines TRBV29-1 with TRBJ1-1; perhaps TRBD1 as D (6 bases). V was cut by 4 bases and J by 3 bases, with 12 bases left in between. The CDR3 totals 13 residues. Germline loops: CDR1 SQVTM, CDR2 ANQGSEA. This CDR3 is CSVGGQFYTEAFF. The CDR3 bases are TGCAGCGTTGGGGGACAATTCTACACTGAAGCTTTCTTT.

This clone was seen only a few times. The CDR3 region is CASRETSGGTDTQYF. DNA for the CDR3: TGTGCCAGCAGGGAGACTAGCGGGGGCACAGATACGCAGTATTTT. J is TRBJ2-3 and V is TRBV2; 11 bases are a match to TRBD2. The length of the CDR3 is 15 residues. The junction had 3 bases not matched to a gene; V was cut back by 6 bases and J by 1 base. Germline values: CDR1 SNHLY, CDR2 FYNNEI.

The rearrangement links TRBV27 to TRBJ2-1, with D perhaps TRBD2 (5 bases). This CDR3 is built from 16 residues. Trimming shortened V by 0 bases and J by 3 bases, and 12 bases separated the two germline ends. CDR1 is MNHEY and CDR2 is SMNVEV in the germline V gene (reference sequence). The DNA of the CDR3 is TGTGCCAGCAGTTTATCTGGACTGCTTTTCTACAATGAGCAGTTCTTC. Residues: CASSLSGLLFYNEQFF.

The chain combines TRBV30 with TRBJ2-7; TRBD1 agrees at 7 bases. Germline V gene lookup returns CDR1 GTSNPN and CDR2 SVGIG (reference sequence). This CDR3 contains 14 residues. V dropped 0 bases and J dropped 6; count of bases not matched to a gene: 8. The CDR3 here is CAWSVLRGRGEQYF. Here the CDR3 DNA reads TGTGCCTGGAGTGTTTTAAGGGGGCGAGGCGAGCAGTACTTC.

The J gene is TRBJ1-2, the V gene TRBV4-2; D call uncertain. V lost 0 bases and J 8 bases, leaving 7 bases between the germline ends. Germline CDR1 LGHNA, CDR2 YNFKEQ. The CDR3 is 12 residues long. DNA of the CDR3: TGTGCCAGCAGCCAAGATTCGGTCGGCTACACCTTC. Its protein is CASSQDSVGYTF.

A single count supports this clone. The chain has TRBV28 and TRBJ2-6, with 7 bases matching TRBD2. Germline CDR1 MDHEN, CDR2 SYDVKM. Trimming cost V 8 bases and J 0 bases; bases outside gene matches: 7. This CDR3 has 16 amino acids. As DNA, the CDR3 is TGTGCCAGCCGCGGGAGACGCACCTCTGGGGCCAACGTCCTGACTTTC. Amino acid sequence: CASRGRRTSGANVLTF.

Notes on this clone: The sample has other DNA sequences that encode this CDR3 too. The rearrangement links TRBV28 to TRBJ1-2; D might be TRBD1 (5 bases). The CDR3 totals 13 residues. Per germline, CDR1 MDHEN and CDR2 SYDVKM. The V end was cut by 2 bases, the J end by 1 base, with 5 bases between. In DNA form, the CDR3 reads TGTGCCAGCAGTTTACAGGGTAACTATGGCTACACCTTC. It encodes CASSLQGNYGYTF.

The J gene is TRBJ2-1, the V gene TRBV7-8; D gene uncertain. The CDR3 runs 14 residues. Per germline, CDR1 SGHVS and CDR2 FQNEAQ. Trimming took off 4 bases at V and 7 bases at J, with 14 bases between the two ends. The CDR3 region has the DNA TGTGCCAGCAGCTCTAGACCCTCTGGAAATGAGCAGTTCTTC. Encoded protein: CASSSRPSGNEQFF. Combining the CDR3 with reference TRBV7-8 and TRBJ2-1 gives the whole variable domain GAGVSQSPRYKVAKRGQDVALRCDPISGHVSLFWYQQALGQGPEFLTYFQNEAQLDKSGLPSDRFFAERPEGSVSTLKIQRTQQEDSAVYLCASSSRPSGNEQFFGPGTRLTVL.

The V gene is TRBV7-2, the J gene TRBJ1-5, with a weak D call TRBD1 (6 bases). In germline, CDR1 is SGHTA, CDR2 FQGNSA. Trimming cost V 5 bases and J 4 bases, with 9 bases left between them. The length of the CDR3 is 13 residues. CDR3 region: CASSADRNQPQHF. In DNA form, the CDR3 reads TGTGCCAGCAGCGCGGACAGAAATCAGCCCCAGCATTTT. The entire variable domain, with the rest obtained from reference TRBV7-2 and TRBJ1-5, is as follows: GAGVSQSPSNKVTEKGKDVELRCDPISGHTALYWYRQSLGQGLEFLIYFQGNSAPDKSGLPSDRFSAERTGGSVSTLTIQRTQQEDSAVYLCASSADRNQPQHFGDGTRLSIL.

This clone was seen a handful of times. The chain carries TRBV30 and TRBJ1-5; TRBD1 is a possible D gene (5 bases). There are 14 residues in the CDR3. V was clipped by 0 bases and J by 5 bases, with 11 bases between them. Germline V gene sequence: CDR1 GTSNPN, CDR2 SVGIG (reference sequence). The CDR3 here is CAWSVRSGDQPQHF. The CDR3 region has the DNA TGTGCCTGGAGTGTACGGTCGGGGGATCAGCCCCAGCATTTT. The whole variable domain, filled in from reference TRBV30 and TRBJ1-5, reads SQTIHQWPATLVQPVGSPLSLECTVEGTSNPNLYWYRQAAGRGLQLLFYSVGIGQISSEVPQNLSASRPQDRQFILSSKKLLLSDSGFYLCAWSVRSGDQPQHFGDGTRLSIL.

The rearrangement links TRBV27 to TRBJ2-1, with TRBD2 identical over 7 bases. The CDR3 covers 17 residues. Germline trimming cut 2 bases from V and 0 bases from J; bases unmatched to any gene: 7. CDR1 and CDR2 (germline): MNHEY, SMNVEV (reference sequence). The CDR3 protein is CASSLSGTSPSYNEQFF. The CDR3 region has the DNA TGTGCCAGCAGTTTAAGCGGGACCTCTCCCTCCTACAATGAGCAGTTCTTC.

This chain joins TRBV10-1 and TRBJ2-7; D uncertain. CDR3 length: 14 residues. Germline V gives CDR1 WNHNN, CDR2 SYGVQD (reference sequence). The ends were cut back, 7 bases at V and 4 bases at J, with 17 bases in the middle. This CDR3 is CASNPRLTRYEQYF. CDR3 DNA sequence: TGCGCCAGCAATCCAAGACTCACCCGGTACGAGCAGTACTTC.

The chain combines TRBV7-9 with TRBJ2-1, with TRBD1 matching 9 bases. Trimming at V came to 3 bases and at J to 5 bases, leaving 2 bases not matched to a gene. CDR1 is SEHNR, CDR2 FQNEAQ, per germline (reference sequence). This CDR3 is built from 14 residues. In nucleotides, the CDR3 is TGTGCCAGCAGCTTGGACAGGGGACACAATGAGCAGTTCTTC. It codes for CASSLDRGHNEQFF.

The rearrangement joins TRBV21-1 to TRBJ2-7; the table's D call of TRBD1 was not tested on the DNA. TRBV21-1 is a known pseudogene. This CDR3 is built from 16 residues. The CDR3 loop is CASSGRDRPSSYEQYF. CDR3 DNA: TGTGCCAGCAGCGGTAGAGACAGGCCTAGCTCCTACGAGCAGTACTTC.

The chain couples TRBV27 to TRBJ1-5, with 9 bases lining up with TRBD1. The CDR3 spans 14 residues. Germline values: CDR1 MNHEY, CDR2 SMNVEV (reference sequence). The V segment lost 2 bases and the J segment 5 bases; nucleotides outside the gene matches: 1. The CDR3 bases are TGTGCCAGCAGTTTAAACAGGGGGCATCAGCCCCAGCATTTT. This sequence encodes CASSLNRGHQPQHF.

The chain employs TRBV27 and TRBJ1-5, with TRBD1 matching 9 bases. V gave up 6 bases and J gave up 3 bases; unmatched junction bases: 3. Germline V gene sequence: CDR1 MNHEY, CDR2 SMNVEV (reference sequence). The CDR3 covers 14 residues. The CDR3 coding sequence is TGTGCCAGCAGGGGACAGGGTTTCAATCAGCCCCAGCATTTT. Its translation: CASRGQGFNQPQHF.

A single count supports this clone. The CDR3 protein is CASSLQTGFLEKLFF. CDR3 coding DNA: TGTGCCAGCAGCCTCCAGACAGGGTTTTTAGAAAAACTGTTTTTT. The gene calls are TRBV7-2 and TRBJ1-4; 7 nucleotides match TRBD1. The CDR3 length is 15 residues. Trimming took 5 bases from V and 8 from J; bases not matched to a gene: 11. CDR1 is SGHTA and CDR2 is FQGNSA in the germline V gene.

V and J are TRBV9 and TRBJ1-2; 9 bases align to TRBD1. V shed 3 bases, J shed 0 bases, and the junction held 6 bases outside the gene matches. This CDR3 comprises 16 residues. Looked up from germline, CDR1 is SGDLS and CDR2 is YYNGEE. This CDR3 is CASSEGQGSTNYGYTF. The CDR3 DNA follows: TGTGCCAGCAGCGAGGGACAGGGATCAACTAACTATGGCTACACCTTC.

The rearrangement joins TRBV5-1 to TRBJ2-3; TRBD2 aligns across 11 bases. This CDR3 has 16 residues. J gave up 2 bases and V 4 bases, and 6 bases lay outside the gene matches. Germline lookup yields CDR1 SGHRS and CDR2 YFSETQ. The CDR3 DNA sequence: TGCGCCAGCAGCCTAGGGACTAGCGGAGACACAGATACGCAGTATTTT. Amino acids: CASSLGTSGDTDTQYF.